Listed below are T cell receptor beta chains from one sample, sequenced in a study of control samples from healthy donors and cancer patients. The repertoire was sequenced with immunoSEQ multiplex PCR; TCRdb's copy has only in-frame clones and lacks some. Among 150,000 to 200,000 clones listed, 90% to 95% were seen once. Material: blood. The origin of the receptors is a man aged 25-45 years in good health. CDR3s leave out the opening cysteine and the closing phenylalanine or tryptophan. Fields, in order: J gene, V gene, CDR3 protein.

J: TRBJ2-1
V: TRBV7-2
CDR3: ASSLRRLEAAFYNEQF

J: TRBJ2-1
V: TRBV7-3
CDR3: ASSDDLNNEQF

J: TRBJ1-3
V: TRBV5-1
CDR3: ASSLGQTSGNTIY

J: TRBJ2-1
V: TRBV6-2/TRBV6-3
CDR3: ASSYRTSGVGYEQF

J: TRBJ1-1
V: TRBV2
CDR3: ATRQGINTEAF

J: TRBJ1-2
V: TRBV2
CDR3: ASSDLSNYGYT

J: TRBJ1-5
V: TRBV27
CDR3: ASSLIGQGGQPQH

J: TRBJ2-5
V: TRBV19
CDR3: ASSTPETQY

J: TRBJ2-2
V: TRBV15
CDR3: ATSGEQGYTGELF

J: TRBJ1-5
V: TRBV19
CDR3: ASTRQGDQPQH